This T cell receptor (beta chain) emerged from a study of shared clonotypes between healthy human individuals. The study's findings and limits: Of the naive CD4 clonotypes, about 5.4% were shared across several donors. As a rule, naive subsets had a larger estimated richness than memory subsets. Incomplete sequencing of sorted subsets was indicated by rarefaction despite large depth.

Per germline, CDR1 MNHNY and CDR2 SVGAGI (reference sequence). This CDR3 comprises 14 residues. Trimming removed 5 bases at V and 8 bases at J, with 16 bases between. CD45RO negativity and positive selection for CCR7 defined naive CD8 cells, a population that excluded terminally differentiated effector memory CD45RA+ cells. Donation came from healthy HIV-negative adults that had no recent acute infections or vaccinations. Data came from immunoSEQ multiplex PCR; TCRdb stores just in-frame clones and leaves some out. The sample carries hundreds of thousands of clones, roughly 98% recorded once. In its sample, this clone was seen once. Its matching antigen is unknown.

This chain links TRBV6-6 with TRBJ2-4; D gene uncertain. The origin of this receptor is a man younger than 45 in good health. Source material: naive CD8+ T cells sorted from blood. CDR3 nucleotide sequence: TGTGCCAGCAGTACTGTAGAAGAGGTCGACATTCAGTACTTC. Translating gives CASSTVEEVDIQYF.